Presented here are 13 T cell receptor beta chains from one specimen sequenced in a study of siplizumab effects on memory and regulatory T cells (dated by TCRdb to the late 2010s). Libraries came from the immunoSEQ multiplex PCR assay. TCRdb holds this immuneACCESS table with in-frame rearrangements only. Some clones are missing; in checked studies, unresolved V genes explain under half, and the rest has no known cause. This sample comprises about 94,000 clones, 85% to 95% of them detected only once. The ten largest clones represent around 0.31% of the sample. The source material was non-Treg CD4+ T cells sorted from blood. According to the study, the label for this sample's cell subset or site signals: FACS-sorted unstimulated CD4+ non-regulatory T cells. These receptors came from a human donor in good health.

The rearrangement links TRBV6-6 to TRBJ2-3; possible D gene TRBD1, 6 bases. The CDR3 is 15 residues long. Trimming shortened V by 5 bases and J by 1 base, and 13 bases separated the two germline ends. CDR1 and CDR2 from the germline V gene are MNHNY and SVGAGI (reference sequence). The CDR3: CASSQGQYRTDTQYF. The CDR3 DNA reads TGTGCCAGCAGTCAAGGACAGTATCGCACAGATACGCAGTATTTT.

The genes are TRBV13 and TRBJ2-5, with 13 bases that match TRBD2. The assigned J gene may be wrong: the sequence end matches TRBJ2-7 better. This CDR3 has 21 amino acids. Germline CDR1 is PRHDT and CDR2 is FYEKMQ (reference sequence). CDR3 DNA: TGTGCCAGCAGCTTAGGCCATCAACTAGCGGGAGGGCCAGGTTGGGACTACGAGCAGTACTTC. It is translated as CASSLGHQLAGGPGWDYEQYF.

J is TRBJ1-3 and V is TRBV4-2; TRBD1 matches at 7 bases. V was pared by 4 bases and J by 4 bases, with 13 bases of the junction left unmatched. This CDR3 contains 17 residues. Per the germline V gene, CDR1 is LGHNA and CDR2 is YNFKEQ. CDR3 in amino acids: CASSPWTGQVGGNTIYF. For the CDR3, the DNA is TGTGCCAGCAGCCCGTGGACAGGCCAGGTGGGGGGAAACACCATATATTTT.

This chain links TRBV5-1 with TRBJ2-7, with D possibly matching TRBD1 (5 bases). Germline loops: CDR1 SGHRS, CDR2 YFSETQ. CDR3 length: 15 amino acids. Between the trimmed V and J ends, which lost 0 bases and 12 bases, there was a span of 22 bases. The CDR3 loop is CASSLAQGSPASRYF. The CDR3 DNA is TGCGCCAGCAGCTTGGCCCAGGGCTCCCCAGCGAGCAGGTACTTC. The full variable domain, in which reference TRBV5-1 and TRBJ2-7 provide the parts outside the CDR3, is KAGVTQTPRYLIKTRGQQVTLSCSPISGHRSVSWYQQTPGQGLQFLFEYFSETQRNKGNFPGRFSGRQFSNSRSEMNVSTLELGDSALYLCASSLAQGSPASRYFGPGTRLTVT.

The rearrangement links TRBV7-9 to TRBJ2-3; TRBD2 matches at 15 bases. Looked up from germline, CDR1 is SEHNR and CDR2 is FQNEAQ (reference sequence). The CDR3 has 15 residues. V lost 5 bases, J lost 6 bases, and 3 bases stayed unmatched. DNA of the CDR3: TGTGCCAGCAGCGCCGGGACTAGCGGGGGGGATACGCAGTATTTT. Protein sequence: CASSAGTSGGDTQYF. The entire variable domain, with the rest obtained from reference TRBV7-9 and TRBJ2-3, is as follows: DTGVSQNPRHKITKRGQNVTFRCDPISEHNRLYWYRQTLGQGPEFLTYFQNEAQLEKSRLLSDRFSAERPKGSFSTLEIQRTEQGDSAMYLCASSAGTSGGDTQYFGPGTRLTVL.

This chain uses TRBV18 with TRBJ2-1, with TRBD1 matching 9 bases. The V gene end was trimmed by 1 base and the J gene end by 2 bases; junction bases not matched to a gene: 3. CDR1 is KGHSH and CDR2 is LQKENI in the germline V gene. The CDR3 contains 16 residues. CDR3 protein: CASSPRGQGTYNEQFF. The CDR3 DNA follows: TGTGCCAGCTCACCACGAGGACAGGGGACCTACAATGAGCAGTTCTTC.

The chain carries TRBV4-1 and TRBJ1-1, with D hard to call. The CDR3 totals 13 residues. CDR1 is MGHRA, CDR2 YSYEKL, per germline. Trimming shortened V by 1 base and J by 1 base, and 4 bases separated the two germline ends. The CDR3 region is CASSQARNTEAFF. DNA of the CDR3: TGCGCCAGCAGCCAAGCTCGGAACACTGAAGCTTTCTTT.

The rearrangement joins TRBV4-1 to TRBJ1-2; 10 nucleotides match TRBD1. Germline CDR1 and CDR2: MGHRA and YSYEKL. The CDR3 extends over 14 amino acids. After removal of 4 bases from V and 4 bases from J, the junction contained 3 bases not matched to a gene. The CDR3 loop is CASSPGTGAYGYTF. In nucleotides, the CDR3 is TGCGCCAGCAGCCCCGGGACAGGGGCCTATGGCTACACCTTC.

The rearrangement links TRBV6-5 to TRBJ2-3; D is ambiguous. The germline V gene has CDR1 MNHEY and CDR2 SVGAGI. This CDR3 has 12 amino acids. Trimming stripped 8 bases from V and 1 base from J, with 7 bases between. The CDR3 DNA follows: TGTGCCAGCGTTTCCCGCACAGATACGCAGTATTTT. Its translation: CASVSRTDTQYF.

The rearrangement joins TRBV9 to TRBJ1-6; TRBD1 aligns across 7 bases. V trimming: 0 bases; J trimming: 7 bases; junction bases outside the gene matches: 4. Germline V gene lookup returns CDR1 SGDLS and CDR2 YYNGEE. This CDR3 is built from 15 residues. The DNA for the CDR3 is TGTGCCAGCAGCGTAGCGGGACAGCCAAATTCACCCCTCCACTTT. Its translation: CASSVAGQPNSPLHF.

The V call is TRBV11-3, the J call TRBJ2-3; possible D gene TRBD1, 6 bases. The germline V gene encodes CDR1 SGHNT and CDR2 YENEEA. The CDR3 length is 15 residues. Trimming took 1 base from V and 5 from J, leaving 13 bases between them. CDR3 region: CASSLVSGEVDTQYF. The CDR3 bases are TGTGCCAGCAGCTTAGTGTCAGGGGAAGTAGATACGCAGTATTTT.

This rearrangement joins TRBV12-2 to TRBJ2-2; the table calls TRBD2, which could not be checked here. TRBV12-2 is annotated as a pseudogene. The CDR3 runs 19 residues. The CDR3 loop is CASRLTEESLGVQNGELFF. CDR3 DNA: TGTGCAAGTCGCTTAACGGAGGAAAGCCTTGGGGTTCAGAACGGGGAGCTGTTTTTT.

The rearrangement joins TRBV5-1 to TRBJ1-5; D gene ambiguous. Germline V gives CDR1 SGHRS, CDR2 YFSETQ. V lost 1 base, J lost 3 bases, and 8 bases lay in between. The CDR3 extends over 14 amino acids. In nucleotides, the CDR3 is TGCGCCAGCAGCTTGAACGGTGACAATCAGCCCCAGCATTTT. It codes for CASSLNGDNQPQHF.